The clone carrying this TCR beta chain has a handful of counts. What it recognizes is unknown. These data are taken from a study of identical twins. Broader study findings: Cord blood's abundant beta clonotypes had fewer insertions, unlike memory repertoires.

V shed 5 bases and J 3 bases; nucleotides not matched to a gene: 6. Germline assignment: CDR1 MDHEN and CDR2 SYDVKM. The CDR3 contains 14 residues. Unique molecular identifiers were present on cDNA, and template switching added a universal primer site. TCRdb reprocessed the 5' RACE reads via MiXCR and lists one record per CDR3 protein. This sample carries hundreds of thousands of distinct CDR3 sequences, about 9.4% of them seen once, and the ten largest clones take 0.75% to 1%. These sequences were also reported in another study, on yellow fever vaccine responses in identical twins. That work states: In identical twins, vaccine T cell responses appeared partly shared and partly individual.

The source of this sequence is a young woman in good health. The chain is built from TRBV28 and TRBJ2-5, with TRBD1 matching over 7 bases. Sequenced sample: PBMCs. The CDR3 DNA reads TGTGCCAGCAGTACGGACAGGACTGAAGAGACCCAGTACTTC. It codes for CASSTDRTEETQYF.